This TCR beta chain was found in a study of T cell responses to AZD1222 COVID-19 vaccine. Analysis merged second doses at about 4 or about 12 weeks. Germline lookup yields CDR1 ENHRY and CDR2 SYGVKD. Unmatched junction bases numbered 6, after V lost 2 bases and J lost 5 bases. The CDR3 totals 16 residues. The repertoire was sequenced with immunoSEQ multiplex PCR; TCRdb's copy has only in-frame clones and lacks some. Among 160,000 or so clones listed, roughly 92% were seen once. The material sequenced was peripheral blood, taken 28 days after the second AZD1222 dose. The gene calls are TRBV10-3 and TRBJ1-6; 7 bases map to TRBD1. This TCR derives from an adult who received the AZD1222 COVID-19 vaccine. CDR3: CAISEIGTANNSPLHF. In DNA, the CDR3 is TGTGCCATCAGTGAGATAGGGACAGCAAATAATTCACCCCTCCACTTT.